The 9 T cell receptor beta chains presented below share a single source sample, sequenced in a study of regulatory T cells in long-lasting Graves disease. As for time point: newly diagnosed GD, antithyroid drugs for less than 3 months. Extracted PBMC RNA gave rise to the TCR library. According to the study, TCR beta libraries were built with iRepertoire HTBI primers and CDR3-region Arm-PCR. TCRdb reprocessed the multiplex PCR reads with MiXCR, giving one entry per CDR3 protein. Of roughly 530,000 distinct CDR3 sequences listed, roughly a sixth are singletons. These same records also appear under a second study, on T cells in Graves' hyperthyroidism and ophthalmopathy.

Sequences were derived from peripheral blood mononuclear cells (PBMCs), sampled at new diagnosis, from a patient treated with antithyroid drugs. The origin of the receptors is a woman aged 35-65 years with Graves disease.

The V and J genes are TRBV7-9 and TRBJ1-3; D remains ambiguous. The V gene lost 3 bases and the J gene lost 0 bases, with 6 bases spanning the gap. Germline V gene sequence: CDR1 SEHNR, CDR2 FQNEAQ (reference sequence). This CDR3 is 14 amino acids long. In nucleotides, the CDR3 is TGTGCCAGCAGCTTGGCGGTCTCTGGAAACACCATATATTTT. Its translation is CASSLAVSGNTIYF. Full variable domain (missing parts from reference TRBV7-9 and TRBJ1-3): DTGVSQNPRHKITKRGQNVTFRCDPISEHNRLYWYRQTLGQGPEFLTYFQNEAQLEKSRLLSDRFSAERPKGSFSTLEIQRTEQGDSAMYLCASSLAVSGNTIYFGEGSWLTVV.

In this sample, this clonotype turned up once. The J gene is TRBJ1-1, the V gene TRBV28, with D possibly being TRBD1 (5 bases). The CDR3 totals 17 residues. Trimming cost V 5 bases and J 4 bases, with 23 bases left between them. Germline V gene data show CDR1 as MDHEN and CDR2 as SYDVKM. CDR3 in amino acids: CASSPQGGRRESTEAFF. DNA for the CDR3: TGTGCCAGCAGTCCGCAGGGAGGCAGGAGGGAGAGCACTGAAGCTTTCTTT.

This clonotype was seen more than once but under ten times. This chain connects TRBV12-5 to TRBJ2-7; D unclear. The CDR3 consists of 12 residues. Germline-derived CDR1 and CDR2 are LGHNT and FRNRAP. V shed 3 bases and J shed 4 bases, with 7 bases lying between them. CDR3 bases: TGTGCTAGTGGTTTCAACCGTTACGAGCAGTACTTC. Amino acid sequence: CASGFNRYEQYF.

The sample holds a few counts of this clonotype. This chain links TRBV10-3 with TRBJ1-2; D not resolved. Between the trimmed V and J ends, which lost 8 bases and 4 bases, there was a span of 14 bases. The germline CDR1 and CDR2 sequences are ENHRY and SYGVKD. The CDR3 sequence is 13 residues long. The CDR3 sequence: CAIESAGSYGYTF. As DNA, the CDR3 is TGTGCCATCGAATCGGCCGGGAGCTATGGCTACACCTTC.

The chain is built from TRBV11-2 and TRBJ2-7; no clear D gene. The germline V gene has CDR1 SGHAT and CDR2 FQNNGV. The CDR3 is made up of 14 amino acids. The V end was cut by 5 bases, the J end by 0 bases, with 11 bases between. CDR3 bases: TGTGCCAGCAGCATGGACCGGAGCTCCTACGAGCAGTACTTC. Translating it yields CASSMDRSSYEQYF.

Ten or more counts support this clonotype. The chain joins TRBV18 to TRBJ1-1; D uncertain. The CDR3 runs 11 residues. CDR1 is KGHSH, CDR2 LQKENI, per germline. The V gene lost 6 bases and the J gene lost 6 bases, with 8 bases spanning the gap. CDR3 amino acids: CASSSTAEAFF. The CDR3 nucleotides read TGTGCCAGCTCCTCAACCGCTGAAGCTTTCTTT.

This clonotype has more than one count but fewer than ten. This chain connects TRBV6-1 to TRBJ1-3; the D is unclear. Trimming stripped 6 bases from V and 0 bases from J, with 12 bases between. There are 15 residues in the CDR3. Looked up from germline, CDR1 is MNHNS and CDR2 is SASEGT. CDR3 in amino acids: CASRQDGGSGNTIYF. The CDR3 DNA is TGTGCCAGCAGACAAGACGGAGGCTCTGGAAACACCATATATTTT.

Worth noting for this clonotype: A much larger clone lies a single base off, so this may be a read error. J is TRBJ2-4 and V is TRBV3-1, with TRBD2 identical over 7 bases. With V trimmed by 4 bases and J by 13 bases, 13 bases remained unmatched. Germline CDR1 and CDR2: LGHDT and YNNKEL (reference sequence). The CDR3 runs 14 residues. The CDR3 nucleotides are TGTGCCAGCAGCCCGGGGGGACCTTCAATGGAGCAGTACTTC. Translation gives CASSPGGPSMEQYF.

The sample holds a few counts of this clonotype. The chain employs TRBV14 and TRBJ2-7; the D gene is possibly TRBD2 (5 bases). Trimming took 0 bases from V and 2 from J, leaving 14 bases between them. This CDR3 comprises 16 residues. Germline CDR1 SGHDN, CDR2 FVKESK. In DNA, the CDR3 is TGTGCCAGCAGCCAAGATTGGACTCCCCTCGCCTACGAGCAGTACTTC. Translation: CASSQDWTPLAYEQYF. Full variable domain (remainder filled in from reference TRBV14 and TRBJ2-7): EAGVTQFPSHSVIEKGQTVTLRCDPISGHDNLYWYRRVMGKEIKFLLHFVKESKQDESGMPNNRFLAERTGGTYSTLKVQPAELEDSGVYFCASSQDWTPLAYEQYFGPGTRLTVT.